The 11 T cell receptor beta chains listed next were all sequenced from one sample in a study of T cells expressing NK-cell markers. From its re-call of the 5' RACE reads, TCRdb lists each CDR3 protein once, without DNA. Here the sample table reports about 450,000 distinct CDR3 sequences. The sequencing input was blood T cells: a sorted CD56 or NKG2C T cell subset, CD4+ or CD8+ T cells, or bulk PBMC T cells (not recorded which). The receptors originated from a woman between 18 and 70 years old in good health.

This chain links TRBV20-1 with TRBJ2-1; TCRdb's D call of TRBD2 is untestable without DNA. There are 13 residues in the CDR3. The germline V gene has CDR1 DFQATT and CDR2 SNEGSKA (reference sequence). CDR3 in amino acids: CSARDGLANEQFF.

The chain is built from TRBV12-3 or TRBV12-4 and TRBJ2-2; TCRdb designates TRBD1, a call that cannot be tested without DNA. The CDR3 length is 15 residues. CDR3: CASTPYVAGAGELFF.

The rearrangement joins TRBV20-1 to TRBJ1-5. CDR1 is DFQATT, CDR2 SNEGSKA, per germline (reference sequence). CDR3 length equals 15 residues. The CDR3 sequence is CSARDTSQTLGPQHF.

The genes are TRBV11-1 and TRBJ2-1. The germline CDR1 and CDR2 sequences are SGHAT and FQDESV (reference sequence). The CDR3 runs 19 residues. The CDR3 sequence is CASSLSFSGWVSSYNEQFF.

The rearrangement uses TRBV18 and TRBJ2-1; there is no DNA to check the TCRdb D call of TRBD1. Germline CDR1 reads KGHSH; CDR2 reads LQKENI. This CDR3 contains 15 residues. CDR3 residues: CASSPPGLPGWEQFF.

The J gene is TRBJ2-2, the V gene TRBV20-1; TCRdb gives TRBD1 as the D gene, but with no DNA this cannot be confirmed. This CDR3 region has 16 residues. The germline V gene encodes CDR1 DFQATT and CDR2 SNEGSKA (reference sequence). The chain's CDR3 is CSARDRDRGWTGELFF.

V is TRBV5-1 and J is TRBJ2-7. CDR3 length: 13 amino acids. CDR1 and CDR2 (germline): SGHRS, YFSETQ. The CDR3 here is CASSLASFYEQYF.

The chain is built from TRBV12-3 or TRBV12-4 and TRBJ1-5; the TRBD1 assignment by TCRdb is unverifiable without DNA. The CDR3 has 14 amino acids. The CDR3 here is CASNSPGGYQPQHF.

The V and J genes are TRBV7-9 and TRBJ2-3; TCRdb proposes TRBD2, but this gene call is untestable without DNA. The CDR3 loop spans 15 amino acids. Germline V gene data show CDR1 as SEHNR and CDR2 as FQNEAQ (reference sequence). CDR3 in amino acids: CASSRLAGARGTQYF.

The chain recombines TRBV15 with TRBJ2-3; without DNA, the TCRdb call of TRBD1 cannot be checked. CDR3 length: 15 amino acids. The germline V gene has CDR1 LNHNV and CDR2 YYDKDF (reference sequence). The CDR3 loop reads CATSTRAQGTDTQYF.

The CDR3 spells CAISESEGRETQYF. This chain links TRBV10-3 with TRBJ2-5; absent DNA, TCRdb's TRBD2 call cannot be checked. The CDR3 length is 14 residues. CDR1 is ENHRY, CDR2 SYGVKD, per germline.